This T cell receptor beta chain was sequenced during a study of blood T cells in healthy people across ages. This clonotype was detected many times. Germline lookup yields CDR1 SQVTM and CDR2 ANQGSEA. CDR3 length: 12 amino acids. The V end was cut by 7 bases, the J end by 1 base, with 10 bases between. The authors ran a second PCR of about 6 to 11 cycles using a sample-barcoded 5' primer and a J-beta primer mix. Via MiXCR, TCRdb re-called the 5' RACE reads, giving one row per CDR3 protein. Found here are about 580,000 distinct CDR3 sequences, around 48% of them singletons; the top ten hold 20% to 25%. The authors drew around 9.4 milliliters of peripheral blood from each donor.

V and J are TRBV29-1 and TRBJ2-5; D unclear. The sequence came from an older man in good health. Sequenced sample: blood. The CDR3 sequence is CSAADGQETQYF. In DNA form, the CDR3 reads TGCAGCGCCGCTGACGGCCAAGAGACCCAGTACTTC.